The TCR beta chain under discussion was sequenced for a study of blood T cell repertoires in COVID-19 (TCRdb year 2020). With respect to the entire study: Samples covering the acute and convalescent phases of COVID-19 were provided by collaborators in the United States, Italy and Spain. The prospective study material was composed of cDNA or gDNA derived from T cells, B-cell-depleted T cells, or PBMCs. Subjects who had been exposed to COVID-19, were actively infected with it, or had recovered from it provided the deeply sampled blood TCRbeta repertoires that made up the dataset. The repertoires were released in a freely available public database intended as a resource for research on the immune response to SARS-CoV-2. The samples were drawn from two sources: the first 160 participants of the ongoing ImmuneRACE study, and 1,000 to 1,500 subjects contributed by 6 global collaborators. A de-identified subject ID, COVID-19 status, age in years and sex were almost always included in the sample metadata. Where available, HLA class I and class II types were taken from metadata supplied by the sample provider and were not determined by assay-based typing. Study-wide findings and limitations: The quantity of clinical and demographic metadata differed by source and by participant and was supplied without curation.

TCRbeta CDR3 regions were amplified from genomic DNA using the immunoSEQ Assay, a bias-controlled multiplex PCR. From the authors' description of their analysis: The number of nucleated cells in each sample was estimated from the amplification of reference gene primers within the assay. Sequence reads were collapsed and filtered to measure the absolute abundance of every unique TCRbeta CDR3 rearrangement. For each sample, productive Simpson clonality was calculated as the square root of Simpson's diversity index across productive rearrangements. Sourced from immuneACCESS, this table was stored by TCRdb with only in-frame sequences that have V and J called. A share of the clones is absent; for the studies checked, an unresolved V gene accounts for under half, and the remainder has no known explanation. From that table come the V and J calls and clone size; the DNA was used to work out D and trimming. This sample is represented by about 360,000 clones; more than 75% of them were singletons. The ten largest clonotypes hold less than 3.5% of the sample.

On this clone itself: Its antigen target is currently unknown. It has no much larger one-base neighbor in the sample; base qualities were not kept.

Collaborating institutions collected whole blood in K2EDTA tubes following their own protocols. For TCRbeta analysis, collaborator samples were shipped as frozen whole blood, as isolated PBMCs, or as DNA extracted from either sample type. The germline V gene (reference sequence) gives CDR1 as LNHDA and CDR2 as SQIVND. Trimming at the junction amounts to 6 bases on V and 8 bases on J, and the germline ends lie 14 bases apart. Including the terminal cysteine and phenylalanine, the CDR3 comprises 12 residues. Only the CDR3 DNA stays, 36 bases, in frame from base 1. Sequenced material: peripheral blood. The receptor was derived from a human donor in a cohort sampled during active COVID-19. This chain is built from TRBV19 and TRBJ2-7; the best D guess is TRBD2, with 6 bases matching. CDR3 reads: CASSLLGGKQYF. The sequenced DNA: TGTGCCAGTAGCCTCCTTGGGGGGAAGCAGTACTTC.